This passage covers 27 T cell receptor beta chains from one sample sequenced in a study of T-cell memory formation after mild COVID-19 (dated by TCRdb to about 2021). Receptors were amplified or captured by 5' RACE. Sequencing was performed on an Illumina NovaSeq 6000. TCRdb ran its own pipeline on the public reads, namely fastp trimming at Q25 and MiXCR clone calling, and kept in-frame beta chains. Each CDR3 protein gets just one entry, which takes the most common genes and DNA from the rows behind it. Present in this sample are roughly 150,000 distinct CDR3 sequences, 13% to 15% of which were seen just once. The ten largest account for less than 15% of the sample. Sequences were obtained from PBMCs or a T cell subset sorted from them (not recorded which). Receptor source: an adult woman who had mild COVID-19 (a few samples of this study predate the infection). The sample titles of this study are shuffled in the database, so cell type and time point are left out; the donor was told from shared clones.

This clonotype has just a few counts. CDR3 sequence (DNA): TGCGCCAGCTCCAGGGAAACCGGGGAGCTGTTTTTT. It encodes CASSRETGELFF. J is TRBJ2-2 and V is TRBV5-1; perhaps TRBD1 as D (5 bases). Trimming took off 7 bases at V and 5 bases at J, with 9 bases between the two ends. Looked up from germline, CDR1 is SGHRS and CDR2 is YFSETQ. This CDR3 spans 12 amino acids. The full variable domain, in which reference TRBV5-1 and TRBJ2-2 provide the parts outside the CDR3, is KAGVTQTPRYLIKTRGQQVTLSCSPISGHRSVSWYQQTPGQGLQFLFEYFSETQRNKGNFPGRFSGRQFSNSRSEMNVSTLELGDSALYLCASSRETGELFFGEGSRLTVL.

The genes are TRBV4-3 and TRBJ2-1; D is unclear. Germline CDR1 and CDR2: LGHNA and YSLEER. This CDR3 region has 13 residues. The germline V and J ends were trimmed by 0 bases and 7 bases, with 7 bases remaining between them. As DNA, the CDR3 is TGCGCCAGCAGCCAAGATTGGAGAAATGAGCAGTTCTTC. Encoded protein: CASSQDWRNEQFF.

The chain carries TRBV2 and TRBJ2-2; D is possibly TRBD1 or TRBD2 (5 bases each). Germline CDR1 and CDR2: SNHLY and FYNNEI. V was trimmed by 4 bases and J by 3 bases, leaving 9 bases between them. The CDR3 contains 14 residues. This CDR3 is CASSVEGYTGELFF. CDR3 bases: TGTGCCAGCAGTGTCGAGGGGTACACCGGGGAGCTGTTTTTT.

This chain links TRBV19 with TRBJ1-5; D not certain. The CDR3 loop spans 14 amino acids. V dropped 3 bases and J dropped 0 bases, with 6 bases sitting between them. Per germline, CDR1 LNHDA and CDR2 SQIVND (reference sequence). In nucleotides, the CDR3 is TGTGCCAGTAGTATGGGCCATAGCAATCAGCCCCAGCATTTT. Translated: CASSMGHSNQPQHF.

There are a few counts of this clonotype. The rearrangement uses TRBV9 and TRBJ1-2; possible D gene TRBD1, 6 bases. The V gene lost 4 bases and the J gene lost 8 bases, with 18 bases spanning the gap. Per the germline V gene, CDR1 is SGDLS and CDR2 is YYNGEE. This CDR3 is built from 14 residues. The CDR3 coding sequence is TGTGCCAGCAGCAAACAGGGTGGAGGGCGAGGCTACACCTTC. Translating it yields CASSKQGGGRGYTF. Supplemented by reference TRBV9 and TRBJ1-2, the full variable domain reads DSGVTQTPKHLITATGQRVTLRCSPRSGDLSVYWYQQSLDQGLQFLIQYYNGEERAKGNILERFSAQQFPDLHSELNLSSLELGDSALYFCASSKQGGGRGYTFGSGTRLTVV.

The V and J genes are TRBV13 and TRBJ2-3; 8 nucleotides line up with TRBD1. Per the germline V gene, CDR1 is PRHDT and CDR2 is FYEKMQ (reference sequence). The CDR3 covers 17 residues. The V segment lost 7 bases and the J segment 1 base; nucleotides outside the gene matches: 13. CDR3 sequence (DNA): TGTGCCAGCACCCCCTCGGGGTCCAGGGGGCGCACAGATACGCAGTATTTT. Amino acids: CASTPSGSRGRTDTQYF.

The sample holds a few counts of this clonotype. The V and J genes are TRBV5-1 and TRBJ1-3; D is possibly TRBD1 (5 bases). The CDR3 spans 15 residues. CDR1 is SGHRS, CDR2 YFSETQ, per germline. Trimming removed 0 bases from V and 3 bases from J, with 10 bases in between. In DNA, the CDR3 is TGCGCCAGCAGCTTGGTGGGGACGAGTGGAAACACCATATATTTT. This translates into CASSLVGTSGNTIYF. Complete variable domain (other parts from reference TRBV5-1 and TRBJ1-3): KAGVTQTPRYLIKTRGQQVTLSCSPISGHRSVSWYQQTPGQGLQFLFEYFSETQRNKGNFPGRFSGRQFSNSRSEMNVSTLELGDSALYLCASSLVGTSGNTIYFGEGSWLTVV.

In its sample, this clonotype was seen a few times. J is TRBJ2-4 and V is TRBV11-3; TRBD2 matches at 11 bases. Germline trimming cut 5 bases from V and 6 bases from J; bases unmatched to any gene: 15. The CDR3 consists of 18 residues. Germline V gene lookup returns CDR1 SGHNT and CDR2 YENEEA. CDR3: CASSRRPGLAEGGNIQYF. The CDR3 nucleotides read TGTGCCAGCAGCCGACGACCGGGACTAGCGGAGGGGGGAAACATTCAGTACTTC.

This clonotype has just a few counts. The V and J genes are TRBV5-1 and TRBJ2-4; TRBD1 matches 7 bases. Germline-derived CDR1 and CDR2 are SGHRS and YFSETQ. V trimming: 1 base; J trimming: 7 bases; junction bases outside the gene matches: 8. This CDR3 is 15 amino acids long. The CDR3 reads CASSLPRQGSNIQYF. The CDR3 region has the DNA TGCGCCAGCAGCTTGCCCAGACAGGGTTCCAACATTCAGTACTTC.

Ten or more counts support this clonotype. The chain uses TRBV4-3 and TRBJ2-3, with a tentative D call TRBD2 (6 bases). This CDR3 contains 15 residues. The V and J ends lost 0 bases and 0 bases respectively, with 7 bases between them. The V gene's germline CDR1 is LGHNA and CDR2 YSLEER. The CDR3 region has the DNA TGCGCCAGCAGCCAAGATAGCGGAAGCACAGATACGCAGTATTTT. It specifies CASSQDSGSTDTQYF.

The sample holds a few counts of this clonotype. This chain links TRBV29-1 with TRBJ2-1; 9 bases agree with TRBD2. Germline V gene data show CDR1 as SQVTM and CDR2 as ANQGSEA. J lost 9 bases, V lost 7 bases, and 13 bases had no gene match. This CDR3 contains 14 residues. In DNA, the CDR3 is TGCAGCGCCCTAGGACTAGCGTCATCCGGTGAGCAGTTCTTC. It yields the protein CSALGLASSGEQFF.

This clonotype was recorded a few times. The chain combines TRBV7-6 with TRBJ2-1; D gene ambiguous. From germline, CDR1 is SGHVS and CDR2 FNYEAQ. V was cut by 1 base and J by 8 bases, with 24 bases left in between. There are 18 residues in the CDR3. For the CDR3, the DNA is TGTGCCAGCAGCTTAGTGGCCCCGCGGTCAGATCGAACCGATGAGCAGTTCTTC. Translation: CASSLVAPRSDRTDEQFF.

Here the CDR3 reads CASSQDIARYEQYF. In DNA, the CDR3 is TGTGCCAGCAGCCAAGATATCGCCAGGTACGAGCAGTACTTC. The chain joins TRBV3-1 to TRBJ2-7; no clear D gene. The CDR3 loop spans 14 amino acids. V shed 0 bases and J shed 4 bases, with 10 bases lying between them. Germline CDR1 and CDR2: LGHDT and YNNKEL (reference sequence).

CDR3 in DNA: TGTGCCACCAGTGATTTGTGGACAGGGGGTATCGATGAGCAGTTCTTC. It specifies CATSDLWTGGIDEQFF. This chain links TRBV24-1 with TRBJ2-1; 10 nucleotides match TRBD1. The V segment lost 0 bases and the J segment 8 bases; nucleotides outside the gene matches: 6. The length of the CDR3 is 16 residues. CDR1 and CDR2 from the germline V gene are KGHDR and SFDVKD.

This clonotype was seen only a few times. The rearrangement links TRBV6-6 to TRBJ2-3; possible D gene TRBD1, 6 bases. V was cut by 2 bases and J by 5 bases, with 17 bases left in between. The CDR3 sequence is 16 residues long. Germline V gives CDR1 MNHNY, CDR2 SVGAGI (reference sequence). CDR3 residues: CASSYGTLIAEDTQYF. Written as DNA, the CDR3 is TGTGCCAGCAGTTACGGGACACTTATTGCGGAAGATACGCAGTATTTT.

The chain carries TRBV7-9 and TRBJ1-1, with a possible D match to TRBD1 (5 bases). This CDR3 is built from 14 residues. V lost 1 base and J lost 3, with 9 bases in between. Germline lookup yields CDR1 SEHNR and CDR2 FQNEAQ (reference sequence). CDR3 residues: CASSLGQQDTEAFF. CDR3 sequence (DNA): TGTGCCAGCAGCTTAGGACAGCAGGACACTGAAGCTTTCTTT.

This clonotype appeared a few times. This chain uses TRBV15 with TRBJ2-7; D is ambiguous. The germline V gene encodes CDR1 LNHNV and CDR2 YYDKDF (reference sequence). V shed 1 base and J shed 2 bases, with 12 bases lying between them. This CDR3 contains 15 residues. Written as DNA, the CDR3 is TGTGCCACCAGCAGAGGCCTGGAAGTCACCTACGAGCAGTACTTC. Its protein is CATSRGLEVTYEQYF.

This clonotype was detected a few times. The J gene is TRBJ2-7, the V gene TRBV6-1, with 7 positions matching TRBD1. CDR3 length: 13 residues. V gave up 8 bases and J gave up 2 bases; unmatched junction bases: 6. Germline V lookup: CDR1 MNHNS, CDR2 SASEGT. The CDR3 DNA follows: TGTGCCAGCCGAGCCGGGACAGCCTACGAGCAGTACTTC. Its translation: CASRAGTAYEQYF.

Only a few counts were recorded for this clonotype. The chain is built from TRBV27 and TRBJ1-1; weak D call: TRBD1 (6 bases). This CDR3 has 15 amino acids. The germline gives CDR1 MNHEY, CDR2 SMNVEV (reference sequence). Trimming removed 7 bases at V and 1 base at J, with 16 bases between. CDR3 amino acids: CASTQTGPGNTEAFF. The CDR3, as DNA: TGTGCCAGCACCCAAACAGGGCCCGGGAACACTGAAGCTTTCTTT.

CDR3 amino acids: CASSPRDYQETQYF. Here the CDR3 DNA reads TGTGCCAGCAGCCCCCGGGACTACCAAGAGACCCAGTACTTC. The rearrangement links TRBV3-1 to TRBJ2-5, with D possibly TRBD2 on 6 matching bases. CDR3 length equals 14 residues. The germline CDR1 and CDR2 sequences are LGHDT and YNNKEL (reference sequence). V was clipped by 4 bases and J by 0 bases, with 9 bases between them.

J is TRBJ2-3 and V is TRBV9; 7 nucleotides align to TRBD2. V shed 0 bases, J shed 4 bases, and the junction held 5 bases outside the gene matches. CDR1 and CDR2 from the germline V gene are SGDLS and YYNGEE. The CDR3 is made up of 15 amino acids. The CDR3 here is CASSVEGRGPDTQYF. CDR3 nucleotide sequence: TGTGCCAGCAGCGTAGAGGGGAGGGGCCCAGATACGCAGTATTTT.

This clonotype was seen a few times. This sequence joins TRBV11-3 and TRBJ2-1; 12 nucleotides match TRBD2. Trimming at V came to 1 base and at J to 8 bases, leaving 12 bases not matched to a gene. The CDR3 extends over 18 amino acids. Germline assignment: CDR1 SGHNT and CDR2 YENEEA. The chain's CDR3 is CASSLAVLAGGPADEQFF. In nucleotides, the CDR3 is TGTGCCAGCAGCTTAGCGGTGCTAGCGGGAGGGCCCGCCGATGAGCAGTTCTTC.

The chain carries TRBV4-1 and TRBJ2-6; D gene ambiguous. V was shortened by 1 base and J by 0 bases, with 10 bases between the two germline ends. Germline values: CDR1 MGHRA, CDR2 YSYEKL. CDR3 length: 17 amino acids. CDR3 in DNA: TGCGCCAGCAGCCAAGTGAAGGGATCCTCTGGGGCCAACGTCCTGACTTTC. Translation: CASSQVKGSSGANVLTF.

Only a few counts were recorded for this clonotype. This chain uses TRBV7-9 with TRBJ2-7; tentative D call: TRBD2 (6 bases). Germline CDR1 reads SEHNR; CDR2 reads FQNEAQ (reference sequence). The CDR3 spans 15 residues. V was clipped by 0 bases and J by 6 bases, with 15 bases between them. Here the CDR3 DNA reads TGTGCCAGCAGCTTAGCGGAGGGAATTGGGGGCGAGCAGTACTTC. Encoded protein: CASSLAEGIGGEQYF. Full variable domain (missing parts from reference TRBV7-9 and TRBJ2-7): DTGVSQNPRHKITKRGQNVTFRCDPISEHNRLYWYRQTLGQGPEFLTYFQNEAQLEKSRLLSDRFSAERPKGSFSTLEIQRTEQGDSAMYLCASSLAEGIGGEQYFGPGTRLTVT.

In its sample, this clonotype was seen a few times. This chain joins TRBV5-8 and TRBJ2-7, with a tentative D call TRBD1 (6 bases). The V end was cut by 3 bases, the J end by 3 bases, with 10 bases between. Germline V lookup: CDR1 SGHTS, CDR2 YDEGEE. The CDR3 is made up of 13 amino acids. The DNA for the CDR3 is TGTGCCAGCAGCTACCGGACAGTCTACGAGCAGTACTTC. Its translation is CASSYRTVYEQYF.

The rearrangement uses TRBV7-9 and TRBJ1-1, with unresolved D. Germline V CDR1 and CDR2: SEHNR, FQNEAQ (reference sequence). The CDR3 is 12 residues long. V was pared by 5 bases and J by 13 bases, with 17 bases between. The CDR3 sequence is CASSDAGLSGFF. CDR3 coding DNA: TGTGCCAGCAGCGACGCCGGGTTATCTGGTTTCTTT.

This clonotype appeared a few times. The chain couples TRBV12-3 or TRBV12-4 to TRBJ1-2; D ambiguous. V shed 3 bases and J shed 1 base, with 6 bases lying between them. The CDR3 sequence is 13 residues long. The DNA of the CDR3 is TGTGCCAGCAGTTTGTCGAATAACTATGGCTACACCTTC. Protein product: CASSLSNNYGYTF.